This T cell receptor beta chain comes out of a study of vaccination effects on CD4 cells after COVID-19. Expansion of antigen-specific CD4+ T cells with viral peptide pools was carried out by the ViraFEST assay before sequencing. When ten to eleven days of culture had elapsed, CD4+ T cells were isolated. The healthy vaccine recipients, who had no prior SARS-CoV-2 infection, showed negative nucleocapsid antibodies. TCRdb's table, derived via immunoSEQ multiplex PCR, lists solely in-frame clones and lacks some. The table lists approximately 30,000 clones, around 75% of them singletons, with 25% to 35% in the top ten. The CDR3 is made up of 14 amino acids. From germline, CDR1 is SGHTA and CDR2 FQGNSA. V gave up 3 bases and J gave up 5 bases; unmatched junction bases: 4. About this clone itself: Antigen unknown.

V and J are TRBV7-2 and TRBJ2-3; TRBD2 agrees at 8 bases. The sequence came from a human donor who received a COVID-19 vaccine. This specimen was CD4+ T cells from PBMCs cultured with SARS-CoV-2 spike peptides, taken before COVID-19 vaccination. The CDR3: CASSFRGRKDTQYF. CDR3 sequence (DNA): TGTGCCAGCAGCTTCCGCGGGAGGAAAGATACGCAGTATTTT.